A single sample gave rise to the 19 T cell receptor beta chains below, sequenced in a study of immune characteristics of hereditary and idiopathic chronic pancreatitis. Profiled with immunoSEQ multiplex PCR; TCRdb holds only in-frame clones, not every one. Here the sample spans 1,500 to 2,000 clones, almost 80% being singletons. Total pancreatectomy with islet autotransplantation was the source of the chronic pancreatitis pancreas tissue. The sequenced sample consisted of pancreas tissue with hereditary chronic pancreatitis. These receptors all stem from a human donor with chronic pancreatitis.

The rearrangement uses TRBV5-1 and TRBJ1-1, with unresolved D. Trimming removed 0 bases at V and 2 bases at J, with 8 bases between. Germline CDR1 reads SGHRS; CDR2 reads YFSETQ. The CDR3 spans 14 residues. CDR3 nucleotide sequence: TGCGCCAGCAGCTTGGAACAGCTTAACACTGAAGCTTTCTTT. It encodes CASSLEQLNTEAFF. The whole variable domain, filled in from reference TRBV5-1 and TRBJ1-1, reads KAGVTQTPRYLIKTRGQQVTLSCSPISGHRSVSWYQQTPGQGLQFLFEYFSETQRNKGNFPGRFSGRQFSNSRSEMNVSTLELGDSALYLCASSLEQLNTEAFFGQGTRLTVV.

The chain employs TRBV2 and TRBJ1-1, with 10 bases lining up with TRBD1. Germline V gives CDR1 SNHLY, CDR2 FYNNEI. This CDR3 region has 13 residues. J lost 4 bases, V lost 10 bases, and 6 bases had no gene match. The CDR3, as DNA: TGTGCCACCGCCGGGACAGGGGTCACTGAAGCTTTCTTT. Protein: CATAGTGVTEAFF.

This clone has only one observation. This chain links TRBV4-1 with TRBJ1-6; D is possibly TRBD1 (5 bases). V was shortened by 4 bases and J by 7 bases, with 17 bases between the two germline ends. CDR1 and CDR2 from the germline V gene are MGHRA and YSYEKL. This CDR3 has 16 residues. The CDR3 region has the DNA TGCGCCAGCAGCCCGGGGGGGAAGAGGCCGAATTCACCCCTCCACTTT. It specifies CASSPGGKRPNSPLHF.

This chain joins TRBV7-2 and TRBJ2-5; 7 bases match TRBD2. Trimming cost V 0 bases and J 2 bases; bases outside gene matches: 0. Germline V CDR1 and CDR2: SGHTA, FQGNSA. The CDR3 consists of 14 residues. The CDR3 loop reads CASSLASGQETQYF. The DNA for the CDR3 is TGTGCCAGCAGCTTAGCTAGCGGGCAAGAGACCCAGTACTTC.

This rearrangement joins TRBV6-2 or TRBV6-3 to TRBJ2-6, with D unresolved. The V gene lost 2 bases and the J gene lost 0 bases, with 2 bases spanning the gap. The CDR3 contains 14 residues. CDR1 is MNHEY, CDR2 SVGEGT, per germline. As DNA, the CDR3 is TGTGCCAGCAGTTACAACTCTGGGGCCAACGTCCTGACTTTC. Protein product: CASSYNSGANVLTF.

V gene TRBV7-6 combines with J gene TRBJ2-1, with D unresolved. The CDR3 spans 13 residues. V lost 1 base and J lost 16, with 17 bases in between. Germline V gene lookup returns CDR1 SGHVS and CDR2 FNYEAQ. CDR3 DNA sequence: TGTGCCAGCAGCTTAGATCTATCGTCGGGCCCTTTCTTC. Residues: CASSLDLSSGPFF.

This clone showed up just a few times. The CDR3 sequence is CASSDSQNTEAFF. DNA of the CDR3: TGTGCCAGCAGTGACTCGCAGAACACTGAAGCTTTCTTT. The chain couples TRBV6-4 to TRBJ1-1; D unresolved. With 0 bases removed from V and 1 base from J, the gap between germline ends came to 3 bases. The CDR3 covers 13 residues. CDR1 and CDR2 (germline): MRHNA, SNTAGT.

The chain links TRBV5-1 to TRBJ2-5, with 12 bases identical to TRBD2. Germline V gives CDR1 SGHRS, CDR2 YFSETQ. V shed 0 bases and J 5 bases; nucleotides not matched to a gene: 5. The CDR3 loop spans 16 amino acids. The CDR3 sequence is CASSLAPSGGEETQYF. CDR3 coding DNA: TGCGCCAGCAGCTTGGCCCCTAGCGGGGGGGAGGAGACCCAGTACTTC.

The chain links TRBV7-2 to TRBJ2-7, with 7 bases identical to TRBD1. CDR1 and CDR2 (germline): SGHTA, FQGNSA. J gave up 9 bases and V 5 bases, and 13 bases lay outside the gene matches. There are 14 residues in the CDR3. The CDR3 DNA is TGTGCCAGCAGCCCGAACCGGGACAGTGTGGGGCAGTACTTC. Translated: CASSPNRDSVGQYF. Looking up the rest from reference TRBV7-2 and TRBJ2-7 gives the full variable domain: GAGVSQSPSNKVTEKGKDVELRCDPISGHTALYWYRQSLGQGLEFLIYFQGNSAPDKSGLPSDRFSAERTGGSVSTLTIQRTQQEDSAVYLCASSPNRDSVGQYFGPGTRLTVT.

This chain joins TRBV7-9 and TRBJ1-2; no firm D call. The V gene lost 1 base and the J gene lost 4 bases, with 10 bases spanning the gap. CDR1 is SEHNR and CDR2 is FQNEAQ in the germline V gene (reference sequence). The CDR3 is 14 amino acids. CDR3 nucleotides: TGTGCCAGCAGCTTAGACACCAGCCCCTATGGCTACACCTTC. Its protein product is CASSLDTSPYGYTF.

The genes are TRBV12-5 and TRBJ1-1; no reliable D call. This CDR3 is 13 amino acids long. In germline, CDR1 is LGHNT, CDR2 FRNRAP. The V and J ends lost 8 bases and 1 base respectively, with 11 bases between them. Here the CDR3 reads CASQGSSNTEAFF. In nucleotides, the CDR3 is TGTGCTAGTCAAGGCTCTTCGAACACTGAAGCTTTCTTT. The whole variable domain, remainder taken from reference TRBV12-5 and TRBJ1-1, is DARVTQTPRHKVTEMGQEVTMRCQPILGHNTVFWYRQTMMQGLELLAYFRNRAPLDDSGMPKDRFSAEMPDATLATLKIQPSEPRDSAVYFCASQGSSNTEAFFGQGTRLTVV.

This clone appeared once. J is TRBJ2-5 and V is TRBV4-2; 14 bases align to TRBD2. Germline V gives CDR1 LGHNA, CDR2 YNFKEQ. V was pared by 1 base and J by 5 bases, with 3 bases of the junction left unmatched. This CDR3 is built from 16 residues. The CDR3: CASSQGLAGGPETQYF. CDR3 DNA sequence: TGTGCCAGCAGCCAAGGACTAGCGGGGGGGCCGGAGACCCAGTACTTC.

The chain recombines TRBV27 with TRBJ2-2; possible D gene TRBD2, 6 bases. The CDR3 runs 14 residues. CDR1 is MNHEY and CDR2 is SMNVEV in the germline V gene (reference sequence). The ends were cut back, 4 bases at V and 3 bases at J, with 9 bases in the middle. The CDR3 loop is CASSWAGYTGELFF. The CDR3 bases are TGTGCCAGCAGTTGGGCGGGATACACCGGGGAGCTGTTTTTT.

This chain connects TRBV6-4 to TRBJ2-3; 12 positions agree with TRBD2. V was clipped by 5 bases and J by 2 bases; unmatched bases: 2. The CDR3 loop spans 15 amino acids. Germline lookup yields CDR1 MRHNA and CDR2 SNTAGT. The CDR3 loop reads CASSRLAGDTDTQYF. In DNA form, the CDR3 reads TGTGCCAGCAGTCGACTAGCGGGGGACACAGATACGCAGTATTTT.

This chain uses TRBV2 with TRBJ2-7, with D unclear. The V end lost 4 bases, the J end lost 7 bases, and 20 bases lay between the germline ends. The CDR3 has 15 amino acids. CDR1 and CDR2 from the germline V gene are SNHLY and FYNNEI. In DNA, the CDR3 is TGTGCCAGCAGTGGACCCGGAACGACGGTAATTGAGCAGTACTTC. It codes for CASSGPGTTVIEQYF.

V usage is TRBV7-8 and J usage is TRBJ2-2; 9 positions agree with TRBD2. J gave up 0 bases and V 6 bases, and 5 bases lay outside the gene matches. Looked up from germline, CDR1 is SGHVS and CDR2 is FQNEAQ. The CDR3 extends over 16 amino acids. DNA of the CDR3: TGTGCCAGCAGAGGGCTAGCGGGGCCGAACACCGGGGAGCTGTTTTTT. Translating it yields CASRGLAGPNTGELFF.

This rearrangement joins TRBV5-5 to TRBJ2-1; TRBD2 matches 10 bases. Trimming at V came to 0 bases and at J to 10 bases, leaving 7 bases not matched to a gene. The CDR3 length is 15 residues. CDR1 and CDR2 (germline): SGHKS, YYEKEE (reference sequence). CDR3: CASSLGSGGAREQFF. The CDR3 nucleotides are TGTGCCAGCAGCTTGGGGAGCGGGGGGGCCAGGGAGCAGTTCTTC.

Comments on this clone: Other DNA sequences within the sample encode an identical CDR3. The chain has TRBV7-6 and TRBJ2-7, with D possibly matching TRBD1 (8 bases). This CDR3 region has 18 residues. Germline-derived CDR1 and CDR2 are SGHVS and FNYEAQ. Trimming removed 1 base from V and 2 bases from J, with 21 bases in between. CDR3 sequence reads: CASSLEASTGGGPYEQYF. The CDR3 region has the DNA TGTGCCAGCAGCTTAGAGGCCTCTACAGGGGGGGGGCCCTACGAGCAGTACTTC.

The V call is TRBV3-1 (or the pseudogene TRBV3-2), the J call TRBJ2-3; no definite D call. V was cut by 1 base and J by 3 bases, with 8 bases left in between. The germline V gene has CDR1 LGHDT and CDR2 YNNKEL (reference sequence). The CDR3 totals 14 residues. The CDR3 here is CASSQGGLTDTQYF. Written as DNA, the CDR3 is TGTGCCAGCAGCCAAGGAGGCTTGACAGATACGCAGTATTTT.